This TCR beta chain was sequenced for a study of cytomegalovirus exposure and HLA in healthy donors. Each donor was healthy, and each was a bone marrow donor. General study results and limits: The listing of 150 or so TCR beta chains classed them as cytomegalovirus-associated. Later analysis identified several of the most significant clusters that appeared linked to common viral pathogens.

The PCR employed 60 Vbeta primers together with 13 Jbeta primers. Methods used by the authors: Roughly 11 million shared chains were among some 75 million unique TCR beta chains counted in a later analysis. Profiled with immunoSEQ multiplex PCR; TCRdb holds only in-frame clones, not every one. The D gene and trimming were derived from the DNA, and the V and J assignments and clone size from that table. Of 130,000 or so clones listed, about 61% are singletons. This CDR3 comprises 12 residues. The V gene's germline CDR1 is SGHTA and CDR2 FQGNSA. Trimming shortened V by 3 bases and J by 7 bases, and 9 bases separated the two germline ends. This clone was recorded only once. Its antigen is currently unknown.

Sequences were obtained from PBMCs. This sequence originates from a woman aged 40 to 50 in good health and CMV-seronegative. The chain joins TRBV7-2 to TRBJ1-2; D might be TRBD1 (6 bases). CDR3 amino acids: CASSFSGVGYTF. CDR3 nucleotide sequence: TGTGCCAGCAGCTTTTCAGGGGTTGGCTACACCTTC.